Presented here are 28 T cell receptor beta chains from one specimen sequenced in a study of T cell responses to AZD1222 COVID-19 vaccine. Profiled with immunoSEQ multiplex PCR; TCRdb holds only in-frame clones, not every one. The table lists 90,000 to 110,000 clones, roughly 89% of them singletons. The sample here was peripheral blood, taken 28 days after the second AZD1222 dose. The receptors come from an adult who received the AZD1222 COVID-19 vaccine.

V gene TRBV11-2 combines with J gene TRBJ2-7, with a tentative D call TRBD2 (5 bases). V dropped 2 bases and J dropped 3 bases, with 20 bases sitting between them. CDR3 length: 17 amino acids. Per the germline V gene, CDR1 is SGHAT and CDR2 is FQNNGV. CDR3 nucleotide sequence: TGTGCCAGCAGCTTAACGACCTCCAAAATCGGGAACTACGAGCAGTACTTC. Amino acids: CASSLTTSKIGNYEQYF.

This clone was recorded a few times. The chain couples TRBV18 to TRBJ1-1; no clear D gene. Germline CDR1 is KGHSH and CDR2 is LQKENI. This CDR3 is built from 14 residues. Trimming took off 6 bases at V and 6 bases at J, with 17 bases between the two ends. CDR3 residues: CASSQNPLGSEAFF. As DNA, the CDR3 is TGTGCCAGCTCCCAAAATCCTCTGGGTTCTGAAGCTTTCTTT.

The genes are TRBV21-1 and TRBJ1-1; the listed D gene, TRBD1, was not tested against the DNA. TRBV21-1 is a known pseudogene. CDR3 size: 17 residues. In DNA form, the CDR3 reads TGTGCCAGCAGCAAAGGGGCCAAGGGGCCAGGTAACACTGAAGCTTTCTTT. It codes for CASSKGAKGPGNTEAFF.

This sequence joins TRBV5-5 and TRBJ1-5, with D unresolved. Trimming took 4 bases from V and 0 from J, leaving 11 bases between them. This CDR3 is built from 15 residues. Germline V CDR1 and CDR2: SGHKS, YYEKEE (reference sequence). The CDR3 DNA reads as TGTGCCAGCAGCCTCCTAGGGTCTAGCAATCAGCCCCAGCATTTT. Its translation is CASSLLGSSNQPQHF.

This chain links TRBV5-4 with TRBJ1-3, with D hard to call. CDR1 is SGHNT, CDR2 YYREEE, per germline (reference sequence). This CDR3 is built from 14 residues. With 5 bases removed from V and 6 bases from J, the gap between germline ends came to 15 bases. Here the CDR3 DNA reads TGTGCCAGCAGTAATTCCCTCCCGAAAAACACCATATATTTT. Translating gives CASSNSLPKNTIYF.

This rearrangement joins TRBV18 to TRBJ1-3; D is unresolved. Trimming took off 3 bases at V and 2 bases at J, with 11 bases between the two ends. This CDR3 has 15 amino acids. Germline CDR1 and CDR2: KGHSH and LQKENI. The CDR3 DNA sequence: TGTGCCAGCTCACCCCTCGGGCGGACTGGAAACACCATATATTTT. Its translation: CASSPLGRTGNTIYF.

The V call is TRBV5-1, the J call TRBJ1-2, with 11 nucleotides matching TRBD1. Looked up from germline, CDR1 is SGHRS and CDR2 is YFSETQ. Trimming took 5 bases from V and 5 from J; bases not matched to a gene: 8. This CDR3 comprises 15 residues. The CDR3 DNA sequence: TGCGCCAGCAGTCCCGGGACAGGGGGATGGTATGGCTACACCTTC. It yields the protein CASSPGTGGWYGYTF.

The genes are TRBV9 and TRBJ2-6, with a weak D call TRBD1 (6 bases). The V gene lost 3 bases and the J gene lost 0 bases, with 7 bases spanning the gap. Germline V gene sequence: CDR1 SGDLS, CDR2 YYNGEE. This CDR3 is 15 amino acids long. The CDR3 region has the DNA TGTGCCAGCAGCGGACAGGCCTCTGGGGCCAACGTCCTGACTTTC. Protein sequence: CASSGQASGANVLTF.

V gene TRBV18 combines with J gene TRBJ2-5; tentative D call: TRBD2 (6 bases). The CDR3 is 13 amino acids. Germline-derived CDR1 and CDR2 are KGHSH and LQKENI. V was pared by 6 bases and J by 2 bases, with 10 bases between. The CDR3 protein is CASSSGLQETQYF. The CDR3 coding sequence is TGTGCCAGCTCGTCGGGACTTCAAGAGACCCAGTACTTC.

The J gene is TRBJ2-7, the V gene TRBV19; TRBD1 matches at 7 bases. The germline V gene encodes CDR1 LNHDA and CDR2 SQIVND (reference sequence). V dropped 4 bases and J dropped 3; count of bases not matched to a gene: 3. CDR3 length equals 13 residues. The CDR3 nucleotides read TGTGCCAGTAGTACGGGACAGAGCTACGAGCAGTACTTC. Amino acids: CASSTGQSYEQYF. Filled out from reference TRBV19 and TRBJ2-7, the complete variable domain reads DGGITQSPKYLFRKEGQNVTLSCEQNLNHDAMYWYRQDPGQGLRLIYYSQIVNDFQKGDIAEGYSVSREKKESFPLTVTSAQKNPTAFYLCASSTGQSYEQYFGPGTRLTVT.

The chain uses TRBV27 and TRBJ2-6; D possibly corresponds to TRBD1 (6 bases). CDR3 length: 17 residues. The V gene's germline CDR1 is MNHEY and CDR2 SMNVEV (reference sequence). Trimming pared 5 bases from V and 0 bases from J, leaving 14 bases between. The CDR3 spells CASSLRQASSGANVLTF. The DNA for the CDR3 is TGTGCCAGCAGTCTGAGACAGGCCAGCTCTGGGGCCAACGTCCTGACTTTC.

V is TRBV11-2 and J is TRBJ2-7; 11 bases align to TRBD1. The J segment lost 4 bases and the V segment lost 5 bases, leaving 10 bases of the junction unmatched. This CDR3 has 16 amino acids. Germline lookup yields CDR1 SGHAT and CDR2 FQNNGV. CDR3 coding DNA: TGTGCCAGCAGCCGATCCGGACAGGGGGCGGGATACGAGCAGTACTTC. This encodes CASSRSGQGAGYEQYF.

The rearrangement joins TRBV24-1 to TRBJ2-5; D remains unclear. The V and J ends lost 1 base and 3 bases respectively, with 17 bases between them. The CDR3 is 17 residues long. Per the germline V gene, CDR1 is KGHDR and CDR2 is SFDVKD. As DNA, the CDR3 is TGTGCCACCAGTGATTTTGACGGTCCCCGCCTTAAAGAGACCCAGTACTTC. This encodes CATSDFDGPRLKETQYF.

This clone was picked up one time. This chain links TRBV29-1 with TRBJ1-2; no firm D call. This CDR3 is built from 13 residues. The V and J ends lost 0 bases and 4 bases respectively, with 9 bases between them. The germline V gene encodes CDR1 SQVTM and CDR2 ANQGSEA. For the CDR3, the DNA is TGCAGCGTTGAAGATCACCAGAGCTATGGCTACACCTTC. Translated, it gives CSVEDHQSYGYTF.

This chain connects TRBV18 to TRBJ2-1; D is unclear. V lost 3 bases to trimming and J lost 3 bases, with 9 bases between them. Germline-derived CDR1 and CDR2 are KGHSH and LQKENI. The CDR3 consists of 14 residues. Here the CDR3 reads CASSPGRIYNEQFF. In DNA, the CDR3 is TGTGCCAGCTCACCGGGTCGAATCTACAATGAGCAGTTCTTC. The full variable domain, rest sourced from reference TRBV18 and TRBJ2-1, is NAGVMQNPRHLVRRRGQEARLRCSPMKGHSHVYWYRQLPEEGLKFMVYLQKENIIDESGMPKERFSAEFPKEGPSILRIQQVVRGDSAAYFCASSPGRIYNEQFFGPGTRLTVL.

The J gene is TRBJ2-2, the V gene TRBV7-2; TRBD1 is a possible D gene (6 bases). V was trimmed by 5 bases and J by 4 bases, leaving 8 bases between them. CDR1 and CDR2 from the germline V gene are SGHTA and FQGNSA. The CDR3 totals 13 residues. Written as DNA, the CDR3 is TGTGCCAGCAGCCAACAGGGCACCGGGGAGCTGTTTTTT. Its protein is CASSQQGTGELFF.

As DNA, the CDR3 is TGTGCCACCAGTGACCCTCCGGGGAACAATGAGCAGTTCTTC. It is translated as CATSDPPGNNEQFF. The chain joins TRBV24-1 to TRBJ2-1; D is perhaps TRBD2 (5 bases). V was pared by 4 bases and J by 5 bases, with 11 bases between. Per the germline V gene, CDR1 is KGHDR and CDR2 is SFDVKD. The CDR3 length is 14 residues.

The CDR3 region is CASSPGGLVGHEQYF. The CDR3 bases are TGTGCCAGCAGCCCGGGGGGACTAGTAGGTCACGAGCAGTACTTC. The rearrangement uses TRBV11-2 and TRBJ2-7, with 8 bases aligning to TRBD2. This CDR3 is 15 amino acids long. V was pared by 5 bases and J by 5 bases, with 11 bases of the junction left unmatched. Germline lookup yields CDR1 SGHAT and CDR2 FQNNGV.

The chain links TRBV19 to TRBJ2-2; D is unresolved. The germline gives CDR1 LNHDA, CDR2 SQIVND (reference sequence). V was pared by 3 bases and J by 0 bases, with 8 bases between. The CDR3 extends over 15 amino acids. In DNA form, the CDR3 reads TGTGCCAGTAGTATTAGAACAGCGAACACCGGGGAGCTGTTTTTT. It encodes CASSIRTANTGELFF.

This clone was counted between two and nine times. The rearrangement uses TRBV29-1 and TRBJ2-7; 8 bases fit TRBD1. The trim removed 6 bases at V and 2 bases at J, leaving 3 bases unmatched. This CDR3 region has 12 residues. Germline CDR1 and CDR2: SQVTM and ANQGSEA. The CDR3: CSVKQGAYEQYF. CDR3 in DNA: TGCAGCGTAAAACAGGGGGCCTACGAGCAGTACTTC.

V usage is TRBV19 and J usage is TRBJ2-3; the D is unclear. CDR1 LNHDA and CDR2 SQIVND come from the germline V gene (reference sequence). CDR3 length: 13 amino acids. Trimming pared 9 bases from V and 1 base from J, leaving 11 bases between. The CDR3 DNA reads as TGTGCCAGCAGGTCTCTACGCACAGATACGCAGTATTTT. Its protein product is CASRSLRTDTQYF.

The chain employs TRBV14 and TRBJ1-6; D gene unclear. There are 15 residues in the CDR3. The ends were cut back, 0 bases at V and 3 bases at J, with 6 bases in the middle. The germline V gene has CDR1 SGHDN and CDR2 FVKESK. Here the CDR3 reads CASSQEKSYNSPLHF. CDR3 bases: TGTGCCAGCAGCCAAGAGAAAAGCTATAATTCACCCCTCCACTTT.

This clone was detected only a few times. The J gene is TRBJ1-2, the V gene TRBV12-3 or TRBV12-4; the D is unclear. V dropped 7 bases and J dropped 4 bases, with 13 bases sitting between them. The CDR3 loop spans 13 amino acids. The CDR3 loop reads CASTKRGAYGYTF. As DNA, the CDR3 is TGTGCCAGCACCAAGCGGGGTGCCTATGGCTACACCTTC.

The V call is TRBV10-2, the J call TRBJ1-2; no definite D call. V dropped 8 bases and J dropped 8 bases, with 21 bases sitting between them. Germline lookup yields CDR1 WSHSY and CDR2 SAAADI. The CDR3 consists of 14 residues. The CDR3 region has the DNA TGCGCCAGCGGTACTTGGGAATCGGCGGGAGGCTACACCTTC. It specifies CASGTWESAGGYTF.

This clone was seen only a few times. The chain recombines TRBV28 with TRBJ1-2; the match to TRBD1 covers 7 bases. Germline-derived CDR1 and CDR2 are MDHEN and SYDVKM. This CDR3 spans 12 amino acids. Trimming took 6 bases from V and 8 from J; bases not matched to a gene: 6. The CDR3 is CASRHRGWGYTF. The CDR3 DNA sequence: TGTGCCAGCAGGCACAGGGGATGGGGCTACACCTTC.

The rearrangement links TRBV7-2 to TRBJ2-3; D possibly corresponds to TRBD2 (5 bases). Trimming stripped 2 bases from V and 5 bases from J, with 14 bases between. This CDR3 is built from 15 residues. Germline lookup yields CDR1 SGHTA and CDR2 FQGNSA. The CDR3 DNA follows: TGTGCCAGCAGCTTACTTGTGACTATCAGAGATACGCAGTATTTT. Protein sequence: CASSLLVTIRDTQYF.

This rearrangement joins TRBV6-6 to TRBJ1-6; 7 bases map to TRBD1. CDR3 length equals 14 residues. The V gene's germline CDR1 is MNHNY and CDR2 SVGAGI (reference sequence). V lost 10 bases and J lost 7; bases outside the gene matches: 10. DNA for the CDR3: TGTGCCACCACATACAGGGGAACCAATTCACCCCTCCACTTT. This gives the protein CATTYRGTNSPLHF.

This chain joins TRBV28 and TRBJ1-6; D not certain. Germline assignment: CDR1 MDHEN and CDR2 SYDVKM. The CDR3 is 12 amino acids. The germline V and J ends were trimmed by 7 bases and 13 bases, with 14 bases remaining between them. The CDR3 region is CASTSNRWPLHF. The CDR3 coding sequence is TGTGCCAGCACCTCAAATCGGTGGCCCCTCCACTTT.